This T cell receptor (beta chain) emerged from a study of blood T cell repertoires in COVID-19. Study-level background: Both acute and convalescent COVID-19 samples were obtained from the United States, Italy and Spain. Sources were T cells, B-cell-depleted T cells, or PBMCs; the material itself was cDNA or gDNA.

Original methodology: From reference gene primer amplification, estimates of nucleated cell counts were derived. Sequencing used immunoSEQ multiplex PCR; TCRdb keeps in-frame clones, though not all of them. Clone size and the V and J calls come from that table; the DNA yielded D and trimming. The data contain 150,000 to 200,000 clones, 80% to 90% of them singletons. The sample consisted of peripheral blood. The origin of this receptor is a man in his sixties with acute or convalescent COVID-19.

CDR3 coding DNA: TGTGCCAGCATGCCGGGGGGCTCTGGGGCCAACGTCCTGACTTTC. As protein: CASMPGGSGANVLTF. The gene calls are TRBV28 and TRBJ2-6, with 7 nucleotides matching TRBD2. The V and J ends lost 7 bases and 0 bases, in that order; junction bases with no gene match: 3. Germline CDR1 reads MDHEN; CDR2 reads SYDVKM. The CDR3 has 15 amino acids.